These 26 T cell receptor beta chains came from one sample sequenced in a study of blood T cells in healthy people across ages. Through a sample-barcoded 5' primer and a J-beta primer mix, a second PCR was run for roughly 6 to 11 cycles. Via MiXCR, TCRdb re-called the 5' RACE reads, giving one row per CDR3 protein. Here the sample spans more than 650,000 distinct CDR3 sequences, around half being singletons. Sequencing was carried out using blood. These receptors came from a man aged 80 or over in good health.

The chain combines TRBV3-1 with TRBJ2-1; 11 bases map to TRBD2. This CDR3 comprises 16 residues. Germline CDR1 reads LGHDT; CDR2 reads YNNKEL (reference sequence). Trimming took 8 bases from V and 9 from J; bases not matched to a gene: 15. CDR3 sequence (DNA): TGTGCCAGCGGACCTACCATAGCGGGGGGGAAATCTGAGCAGTTCTTC. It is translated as CASGPTIAGGKSEQFF.

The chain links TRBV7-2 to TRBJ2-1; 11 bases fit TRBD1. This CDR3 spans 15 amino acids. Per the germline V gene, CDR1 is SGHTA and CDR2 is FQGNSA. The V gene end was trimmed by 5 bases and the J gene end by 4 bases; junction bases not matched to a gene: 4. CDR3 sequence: CASSRDRGGYNEQFF. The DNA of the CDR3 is TGTGCCAGCAGCCGGGACAGGGGGGGTTACAATGAGCAGTTCTTC.

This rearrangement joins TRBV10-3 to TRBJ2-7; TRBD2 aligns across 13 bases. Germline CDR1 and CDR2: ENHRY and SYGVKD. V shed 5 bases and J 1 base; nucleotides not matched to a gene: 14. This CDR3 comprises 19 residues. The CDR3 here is CAISPRRTSGSEGSYEQYF. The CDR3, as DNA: TGTGCCATCAGTCCAAGGCGGACTAGCGGGAGTGAAGGGTCCTACGAGCAGTACTTC.

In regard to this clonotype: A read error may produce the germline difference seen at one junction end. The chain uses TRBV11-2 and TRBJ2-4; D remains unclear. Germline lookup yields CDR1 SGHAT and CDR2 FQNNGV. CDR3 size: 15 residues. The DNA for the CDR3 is TGTGCCAGCAGCATAGAACAGCTAGCCAAAAACATTCAGTACTTC. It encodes CASSIEQLAKNIQYF.

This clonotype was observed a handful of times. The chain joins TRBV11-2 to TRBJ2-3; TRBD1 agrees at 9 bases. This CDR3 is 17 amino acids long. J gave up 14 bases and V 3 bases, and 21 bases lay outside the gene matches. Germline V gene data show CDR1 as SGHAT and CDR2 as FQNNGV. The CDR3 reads CASSFFTGGTFPRYAYF. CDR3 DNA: TGTGCCAGCAGCTTCTTCACAGGGGGCACTTTTCCCCGATACGCGTATTTT.

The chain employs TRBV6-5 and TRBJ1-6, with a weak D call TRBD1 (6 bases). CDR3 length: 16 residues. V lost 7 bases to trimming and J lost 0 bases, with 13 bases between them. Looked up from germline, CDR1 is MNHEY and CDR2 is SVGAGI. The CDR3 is CASTPGHRSYNSPLHF. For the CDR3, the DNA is TGTGCCAGCACCCCGGGACACCGCTCCTATAATTCACCCCTCCACTTT.

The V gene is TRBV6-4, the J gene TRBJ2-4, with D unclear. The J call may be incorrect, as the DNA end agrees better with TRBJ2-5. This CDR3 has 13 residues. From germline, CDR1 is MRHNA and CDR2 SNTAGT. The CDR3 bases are TGTGCCAGCAGTGACTCTCTTGAAGAGACCCAGTACTTC. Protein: CASSDSLEETQYF.

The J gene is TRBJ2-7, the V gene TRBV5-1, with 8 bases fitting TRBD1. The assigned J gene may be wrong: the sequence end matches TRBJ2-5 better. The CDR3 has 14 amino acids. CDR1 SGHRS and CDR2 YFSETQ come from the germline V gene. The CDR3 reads CASSLRTGMETQYF. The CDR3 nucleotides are TGCGCCAGCAGCCTGAGGACAGGGATGGAGACCCAGTACTTC.

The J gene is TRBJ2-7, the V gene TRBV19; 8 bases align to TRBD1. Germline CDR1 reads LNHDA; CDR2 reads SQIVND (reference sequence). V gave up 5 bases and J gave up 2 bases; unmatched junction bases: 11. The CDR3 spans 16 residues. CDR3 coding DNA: TGTGCCAGTAGTCAACCTCTAGGGACAGGCGCCTACGAGCAGTACTTC. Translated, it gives CASSQPLGTGAYEQYF.

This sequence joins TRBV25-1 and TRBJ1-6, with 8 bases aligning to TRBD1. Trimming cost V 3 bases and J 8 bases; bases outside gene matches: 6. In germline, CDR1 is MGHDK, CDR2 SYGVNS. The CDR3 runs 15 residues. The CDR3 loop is CASSETTGVHSPLHF. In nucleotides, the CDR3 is TGTGCCAGCAGTGAGACGACAGGGGTTCATTCACCCCTCCACTTT.

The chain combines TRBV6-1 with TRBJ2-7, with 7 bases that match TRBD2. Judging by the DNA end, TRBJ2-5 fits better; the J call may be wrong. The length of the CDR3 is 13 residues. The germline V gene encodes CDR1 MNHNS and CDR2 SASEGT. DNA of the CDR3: TGTGCCGCCAGGGAGGGCGGGAGAGAGACCCAGTACTTC. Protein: CAAREGGRETQYF.

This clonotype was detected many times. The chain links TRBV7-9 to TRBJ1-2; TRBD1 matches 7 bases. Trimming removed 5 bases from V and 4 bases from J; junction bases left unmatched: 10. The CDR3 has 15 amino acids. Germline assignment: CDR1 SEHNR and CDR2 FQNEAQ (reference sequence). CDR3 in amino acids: CASSQDRARGYGYTF. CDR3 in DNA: TGTGCCAGCAGCCAAGACAGGGCACGGGGCTATGGCTACACCTTC.

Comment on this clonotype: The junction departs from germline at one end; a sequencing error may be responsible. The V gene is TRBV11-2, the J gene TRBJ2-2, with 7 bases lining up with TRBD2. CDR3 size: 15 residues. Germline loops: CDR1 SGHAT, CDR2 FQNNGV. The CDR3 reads CASSFLGGVSGELFF. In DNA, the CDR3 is TGTGCCAGTAGCTTCCTGGGGGGGGTCTCCGGGGAGCTGTTTTTT.

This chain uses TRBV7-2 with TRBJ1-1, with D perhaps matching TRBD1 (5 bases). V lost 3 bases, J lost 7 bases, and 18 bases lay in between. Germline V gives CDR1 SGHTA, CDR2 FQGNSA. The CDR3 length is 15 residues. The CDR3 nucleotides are TGTGCCAGCAGCTTGGCTATAGTCCGGGACGGTGAAGCTTTCTTT. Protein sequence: CASSLAIVRDGEAFF.

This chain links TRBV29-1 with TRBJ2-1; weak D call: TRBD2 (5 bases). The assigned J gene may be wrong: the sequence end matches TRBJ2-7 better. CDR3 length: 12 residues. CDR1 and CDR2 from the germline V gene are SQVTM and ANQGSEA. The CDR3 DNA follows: TGCAGCGTCGGCGGAGGACGCAATGAGCAGTACTTC. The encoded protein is CSVGGGRNEQYF.

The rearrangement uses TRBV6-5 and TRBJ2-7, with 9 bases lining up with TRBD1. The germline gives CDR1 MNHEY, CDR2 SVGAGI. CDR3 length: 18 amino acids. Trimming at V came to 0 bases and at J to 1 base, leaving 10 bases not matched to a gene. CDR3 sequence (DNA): TGTGCCAGCAGTTACTCCCCTCCCACGACAGGGGGGTCCTACGAGCAGTACTTC. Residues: CASSYSPPTTGGSYEQYF.

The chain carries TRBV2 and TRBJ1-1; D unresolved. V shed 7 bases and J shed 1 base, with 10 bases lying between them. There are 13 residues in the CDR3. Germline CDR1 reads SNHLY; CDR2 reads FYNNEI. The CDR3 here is CASTRVGNTEAFF. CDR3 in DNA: TGTGCCAGCACTCGAGTGGGGAACACTGAAGCTTTCTTT.

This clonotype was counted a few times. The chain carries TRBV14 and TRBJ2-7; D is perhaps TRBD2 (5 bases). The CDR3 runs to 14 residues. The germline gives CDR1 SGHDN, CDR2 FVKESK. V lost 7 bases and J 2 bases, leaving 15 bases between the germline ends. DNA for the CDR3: TGTGCCAGCACCCCGGGATATGGCCCCTACGAGCAGTACTTC. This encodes CASTPGYGPYEQYF.

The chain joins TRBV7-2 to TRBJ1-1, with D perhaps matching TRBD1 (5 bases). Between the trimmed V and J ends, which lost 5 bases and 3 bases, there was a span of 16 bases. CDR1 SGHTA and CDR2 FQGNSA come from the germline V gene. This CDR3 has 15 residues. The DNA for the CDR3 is TGTGCCAGCAGCCCAGATGGGGCGTCAGACACTGAAGCTTTCTTT. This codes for CASSPDGASDTEAFF. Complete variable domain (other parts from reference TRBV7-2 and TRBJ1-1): GAGVSQSPSNKVTEKGKDVELRCDPISGHTALYWYRQSLGQGLEFLIYFQGNSAPDKSGLPSDRFSAERTGGSVSTLTIQRTQQEDSAVYLCASSPDGASDTEAFFGQGTRLTVV.

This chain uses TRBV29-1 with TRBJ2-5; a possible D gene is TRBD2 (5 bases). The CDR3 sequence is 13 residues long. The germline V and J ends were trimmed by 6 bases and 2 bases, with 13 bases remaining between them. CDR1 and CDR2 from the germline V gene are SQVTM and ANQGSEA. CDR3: CSVSGRMQETQYF. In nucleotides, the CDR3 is TGCAGCGTGAGCGGCAGAATGCAAGAGACCCAGTACTTC.

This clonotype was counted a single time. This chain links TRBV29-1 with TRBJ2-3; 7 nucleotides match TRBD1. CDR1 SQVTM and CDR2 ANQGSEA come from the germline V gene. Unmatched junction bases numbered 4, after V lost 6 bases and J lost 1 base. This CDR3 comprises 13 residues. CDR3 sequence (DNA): TGCAGCGTGAGACAGGGCGGCACAGATACGCAGTATTTT. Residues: CSVRQGGTDTQYF.

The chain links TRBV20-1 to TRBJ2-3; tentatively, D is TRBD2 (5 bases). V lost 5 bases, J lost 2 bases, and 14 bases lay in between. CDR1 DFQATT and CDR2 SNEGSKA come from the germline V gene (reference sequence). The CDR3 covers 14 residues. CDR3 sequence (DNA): TGCAGTGCTGTCGACTCGGAGGTCACAGATACGCAGTATTTT. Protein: CSAVDSEVTDTQYF.

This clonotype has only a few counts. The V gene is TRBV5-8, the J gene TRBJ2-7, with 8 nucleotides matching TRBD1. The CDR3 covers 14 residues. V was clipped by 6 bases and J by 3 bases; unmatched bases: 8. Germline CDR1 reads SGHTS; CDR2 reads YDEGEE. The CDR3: CASTDRGDVYEQYF. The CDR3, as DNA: TGTGCCAGCACCGACAGGGGTGATGTCTACGAGCAGTACTTC.

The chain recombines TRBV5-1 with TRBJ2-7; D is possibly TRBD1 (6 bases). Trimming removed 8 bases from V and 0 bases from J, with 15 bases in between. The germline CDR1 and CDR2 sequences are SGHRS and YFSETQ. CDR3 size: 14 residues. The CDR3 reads CASSGDVLSYEQYF. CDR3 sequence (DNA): TGCGCCAGTTCAGGGGACGTACTCTCCTACGAGCAGTACTTC.

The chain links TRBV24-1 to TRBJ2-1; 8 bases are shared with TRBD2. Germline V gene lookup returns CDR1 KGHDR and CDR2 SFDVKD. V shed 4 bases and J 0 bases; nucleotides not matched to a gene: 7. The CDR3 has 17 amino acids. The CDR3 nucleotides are TGTGCCACCAGTGACAGAACTAGCGGTGTCTCCTACAATGAGCAGTTCTTC. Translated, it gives CATSDRTSGVSYNEQFF.

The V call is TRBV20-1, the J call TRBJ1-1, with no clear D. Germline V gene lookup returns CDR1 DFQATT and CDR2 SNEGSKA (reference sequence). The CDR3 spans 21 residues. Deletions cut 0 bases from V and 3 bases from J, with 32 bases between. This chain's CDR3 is CSARDLPFGPAKPGKDTEAFF. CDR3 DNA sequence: TGCAGTGCTAGAGATTTACCCTTCGGACCCGCAAAACCGGGGAAGGACACTGAAGCTTTCTTT.